This T cell receptor beta chain was sequenced during a study of blood T cell repertoires in COVID-19. About the study: Collection of acute and convalescent COVID-19 samples took place in the United States, Italy and Spain.

Here immunoSEQ multiplex PCR was the method, and the copy in TCRdb shows in-frame clones only, minus some. The repertoire holds approximately 390,000 clones, with 85% to 90% as singletons. Germline CDR1 is KGHDR and CDR2 is SFDVKD. This CDR3 is built from 14 residues. The J segment lost 2 bases and the V segment lost 11 bases, leaving 9 bases of the junction unmatched. Sequenced material: peripheral blood. The chain employs TRBV24-1 and TRBJ2-3, with TRBD2 matching over 7 bases. The source of this sequence is a man aged 18 to 30 with active or convalescent COVID-19. In DNA form, the CDR3 reads TGTGCCATTGGGAGGGGAGAGGTCACAGATACGCAGTATTTT. Translation gives CAIGRGEVTDTQYF.